Within the sample, the clone carrying this T cell receptor beta chain is medium-sized (0.01 to 0.1%). Its specificity is not known. The data were taken from a study of sequential checkpoint blockade in melanoma. Study-wide context: Patients were randomized 1:1 to nivolumab-then-ipilimumab or ipilimumab-then-nivolumab first-line. After nivolumab or ipilimumab alone, twenty-two patients had week-13 rebiopsies. DNA from over 80 pretreatment tumor samples underwent TCRβ immunosequencing.

Study-level findings and limits: Clinical benefit was about 30 times likelier when tumor T-cell fraction and clonality increased.

As to treatment: randomized to nivolumab then ipilimumab (arm A) or the reverse (arm B). Sequencing used immunoSEQ multiplex PCR; TCRdb keeps in-frame clones, though not all of them. The table has about 5,500 clones, roughly two fifths seen once. From germline, CDR1 is SGHNT and CDR2 YENEEA. The CDR3 consists of 14 residues. The V gene lost 5 bases and the J gene lost 3 bases, with 11 bases spanning the gap. The chain recombines TRBV11-3 with TRBJ2-1, with no clear D. This TCR was sampled from a human donor with melanoma. Sequencing used tumor tissue (inferred from file names), obtained from a patient given nivolumab and ipilimumab in sequence. In nucleotides, the CDR3 is TGTGCCAGCAGCCAAGGCTGGATCTACAATGAGCAGTTCTTC. This codes for CASSQGWIYNEQFF.